One sample yielded the 30 T cell receptor beta chains listed below, sequenced in a study of blood T cells in healthy people across ages. The authors ran a second PCR of 7 to 11 cycles using a sample-barcoded 5' primer and a J-beta primer mix. TCRdb re-analysed the 5' RACE reads in MiXCR, keeping a single row per CDR3 protein. Seen here are 800,000 or so distinct CDR3 sequences, about half observed once, and the top ten hold roughly 20%. The specimen sequenced was blood. The origin of the receptors is an elderly man in good health.

This clonotype was counted at least ten times. V gene TRBV29-1 combines with J gene TRBJ2-3; tentatively, D is TRBD2 (5 bases). This CDR3 has 12 amino acids. Trimming shortened V by 5 bases and J by 4 bases, and 10 bases separated the two germline ends. Germline CDR1 reads SQVTM; CDR2 reads ANQGSEA. CDR3 coding DNA: TGCAGCGTTCTACTAGGCGCAGATACGCAGTATTTT. This gives the protein CSVLLGADTQYF.

This clonotype was observed a few times. This rearrangement joins TRBV25-1 to TRBJ2-7; TRBD1 aligns across 7 bases. The V gene's germline CDR1 is MGHDK and CDR2 SYGVNS. The V gene end was trimmed by 5 bases and the J gene end by 2 bases; junction bases not matched to a gene: 6. The CDR3 runs to 14 residues. The CDR3 sequence is CASSPTGQAYEQYF. CDR3 bases: TGTGCCAGCAGTCCCACTGGACAGGCCTACGAGCAGTACTTC.

The chain has TRBV5-5 and TRBJ1-1, with no clear D. CDR3 size: 14 residues. Germline V gives CDR1 SGHKS, CDR2 YYEKEE (reference sequence). Trimming left V 2 bases short and J 0 bases short, with 8 bases between. The CDR3 bases are TGTGCCAGCAGCTTCGAGGGTATGAACACTGAAGCTTTCTTT. Translation gives CASSFEGMNTEAFF.

This chain joins TRBV4-1 and TRBJ1-1, with 7 bases fitting TRBD1. This CDR3 is built from 14 residues. Germline V lookup: CDR1 MGHRA, CDR2 YSYEKL. Trimming at V came to 3 bases and at J to 4 bases, leaving 5 bases not matched to a gene. The CDR3 sequence is CASSQTTGITEAFF. CDR3 nucleotides: TGCGCCAGCAGCCAGACGACAGGGATCACTGAAGCTTTCTTT.

The chain uses TRBV12-3 or TRBV12-4 and TRBJ2-7, with TRBD2 as a possible D gene (6 bases). This CDR3 contains 14 residues. V shed 5 bases and J shed 3 bases, with 14 bases lying between them. DNA for the CDR3: TGTGCCAGCAGTGTTAACCTAGCGCACTACGAGCAGTACTTC. Its protein is CASSVNLAHYEQYF.

The chain is built from TRBV12-3 or TRBV12-4 and TRBJ2-3; D is ambiguous. The CDR3 consists of 15 residues. Trimming cost V 2 bases and J 0 bases, with 9 bases left between them. The CDR3 loop reads CASSLWRLSTDTQYF. The CDR3 nucleotides read TGTGCCAGCAGTTTATGGAGACTGAGCACAGATACGCAGTATTTT.

This rearrangement joins TRBV12-3 or TRBV12-4 to TRBJ2-7, with 9 bases aligning to TRBD1. The CDR3 covers 14 residues. J gave up 3 bases and V 4 bases, and 4 bases lay outside the gene matches. CDR3 sequence (DNA): TGTGCCAGCAGTTGGGACAGGGATTACTACGAGCAGTACTTC. Protein product: CASSWDRDYYEQYF.

V gene TRBV20-1 combines with J gene TRBJ1-5; D not resolved. The CDR3 contains 14 residues. Trimming pared 3 bases from V and 0 bases from J, leaving 9 bases between. Germline CDR1 reads DFQATT; CDR2 reads SNEGSKA (reference sequence). The CDR3 protein is CSASAGYSNQPQHF. In DNA, the CDR3 is TGCAGTGCTAGCGCCGGATATAGCAATCAGCCCCAGCATTTT.

There are a few counts of this clonotype. The genes are TRBV20-1 and TRBJ2-7; D gene unclear. Trimming left V 6 bases short and J 0 bases short, with 12 bases between. The CDR3 spans 13 residues. CDR1 is DFQATT and CDR2 is SNEGSKA in the germline V gene (reference sequence). The CDR3 sequence: CSAERVGSYEQYF. CDR3 in DNA: TGCAGTGCAGAACGGGTAGGCTCCTACGAGCAGTACTTC.

This clonotype was recorded a few times. The rearrangement links TRBV20-1 to TRBJ2-1; D may be TRBD1 (5 bases). The CDR3 runs to 13 residues. Deletions cut 3 bases from V and 8 bases from J, with 14 bases between. CDR1 is DFQATT and CDR2 is SNEGSKA in the germline V gene (reference sequence). The CDR3 DNA follows: TGCAGTGCTAGCCGTGGGGCGCGGCATGAGCAGTTCTTC. Translated: CSASRGARHEQFF.

The chain joins TRBV5-5 to TRBJ2-5; D might be TRBD1 (6 bases). V was cut by 3 bases and J by 5 bases, with 14 bases left in between. Germline CDR1 SGHKS, CDR2 YYEKEE (reference sequence). CDR3 length: 14 amino acids. DNA for the CDR3: TGTGCCAGCAGCTCAAGACAGGTGGTGGAGACCCAGTACTTC. Protein sequence: CASSSRQVVETQYF.

V usage is TRBV6-4 and J usage is TRBJ2-6; D is tentatively TRBD1 or TRBD2 (5 bases each). The CDR3 length is 16 residues. V was shortened by 4 bases and J by 0 bases, with 10 bases between the two germline ends. Looked up from germline, CDR1 is MRHNA and CDR2 is SNTAGT. The CDR3 DNA follows: TGTGCCAGCAGTGGGGACGCAGTCTCTGGGGCCAACGTCCTGACTTTC. It codes for CASSGDAVSGANVLTF.

V gene TRBV29-1 combines with J gene TRBJ2-2; 13 nucleotides align to TRBD2. Trimming cost V 7 bases and J 5 bases; bases outside gene matches: 4. Germline V gives CDR1 SQVTM, CDR2 ANQGSEA. This CDR3 region has 14 residues. The CDR3 loop is CSAWTSGSTGELFF. DNA for the CDR3: TGCAGCGCTTGGACTAGCGGGAGTACCGGGGAGCTGTTTTTT.

V gene TRBV12-3 or TRBV12-4 combines with J gene TRBJ2-2; D gene ambiguous. Trimming left V 2 bases short and J 7 bases short, with 11 bases between. This CDR3 has 14 residues. The CDR3 is CASSLTQPGGELFF. The CDR3 region has the DNA TGTGCCAGCAGTTTAACCCAACCGGGCGGGGAGCTGTTTTTT.

On this clonotype: It may be a read error: a sequence one base away is much more abundant. In DNA, the CDR3 is TGTGCCGCTCGGGCAGGCAATAATTCACCCCTCCACTTT. It is translated as CAARAGNNSPLHF. V gene TRBV25-1 combines with J gene TRBJ1-6; D is uncertain. This CDR3 is built from 13 residues. V lost 11 bases and J 5 bases, leaving 13 bases between the germline ends. The germline CDR1 and CDR2 sequences are MGHDK and SYGVNS.

DNA for the CDR3: TGTGCCAGCAGAGGACTCAATGCCAAGAGGACCCAGTACTTC. Residues: CASRGLNAKRTQYF. The J gene is TRBJ2-5, the V gene TRBV12-3 or TRBV12-4; D may be TRBD2 (5 bases). Trimming stripped 6 bases from V and 7 bases from J, with 18 bases between. The CDR3 is 14 amino acids.

This clonotype appeared a few times. The chain recombines TRBV10-3 with TRBJ1-6; 10 positions match TRBD1. The CDR3 contains 15 residues. The J segment lost 3 bases and the V segment lost 5 bases, leaving 1 base of the junction unmatched. In germline, CDR1 is ENHRY, CDR2 SYGVKD. As DNA, the CDR3 is TGTGCCATCAGTCGGGACAGGGGCTATAATTCACCCCTCCACTTT. Translated, it gives CAISRDRGYNSPLHF.

The chain is built from TRBV3-1 and TRBJ2-5; tentatively, D is TRBD1 (6 bases). This CDR3 region has 15 residues. Germline V gene lookup returns CDR1 LGHDT and CDR2 YNNKEL (reference sequence). V dropped 4 bases and J dropped 5 bases, with 17 bases sitting between them. CDR3 protein: CASSPFGQRRETQYF. The CDR3 coding sequence is TGTGCCAGCAGCCCCTTTGGACAGAGAAGGGAGACCCAGTACTTC.

This clonotype was detected only once. The genes are TRBV4-2 and TRBJ2-6, with D maybe TRBD1 (6 bases). V lost 4 bases and J lost 2, with 12 bases in between. CDR1 is LGHNA and CDR2 is YNFKEQ in the germline V gene. CDR3 size: 16 residues. The CDR3 region has the DNA TGTGCCAGCAGCCCATTAACAGGGCCTGGGGCCAACGTCCTGACTTTC. It codes for CASSPLTGPGANVLTF.

The chain is built from TRBV7-9 and TRBJ1-5; D is uncertain. This CDR3 has 16 residues. Trimming shortened V by 5 bases and J by 2 bases, and 16 bases separated the two germline ends. The V gene's germline CDR1 is SEHNR and CDR2 FQNEAQ (reference sequence). As DNA, the CDR3 is TGTGCCAGCAGCCCCCTCCCGGGGTTGGGCAATCAGCCCCAGCATTTT. Protein: CASSPLPGLGNQPQHF.

This clonotype was observed many times. This chain connects TRBV29-1 to TRBJ1-5; TRBD1 is a possible D gene (6 bases). V was clipped by 6 bases and J by 4 bases, with 10 bases between them. The CDR3 consists of 12 residues. Per germline, CDR1 SQVTM and CDR2 ANQGSEA. DNA for the CDR3: TGCAGCGTGGGGGGGCAGAATCAGCCCCAGCATTTT. Amino acid sequence: CSVGGQNQPQHF.

The table lists this clonotype with a few counts. This CDR3 reads CASSKTGTGVDTQYF. The CDR3 DNA is TGTGCCAGCAGCAAGACCGGGACAGGGGTGGATACGCAGTATTTT. The V call is TRBV7-3, the J call TRBJ2-3, with 10 bases lining up with TRBD1. Germline values: CDR1 SGHTA, CDR2 FQGTGA. CDR3 length: 15 residues. With 5 bases clipped from V and 6 bases from J, the junction kept 8 bases outside the gene matches. Together with reference TRBV7-3 and TRBJ2-3, the CDR3 gives the full variable domain: GAGVSQTPSNKVTEKGKYVELRCDPISGHTALYWYRQSLGQGPEFLIYFQGTGAADDSGLPNDRFFAVRPEGSVSTLKIQRTERGDSAVYLCASSKTGTGVDTQYFGPGTRLTVL.

J is TRBJ2-5 and V is TRBV7-2; TRBD2 aligns across 13 bases. CDR1 SGHTA and CDR2 FQGNSA come from the germline V gene. The trim removed 5 bases at V and 7 bases at J, leaving 7 bases unmatched. The CDR3 spans 15 residues. CDR3 DNA: TGTGCCAGCAGCCAACTAGCGGGAGGGCCCGGGACCCAGTACTTC. This sequence encodes CASSQLAGGPGTQYF.

The gene calls are TRBV5-5 and TRBJ2-7; TRBD1 is a possible D gene (6 bases). The V gene's germline CDR1 is SGHKS and CDR2 YYEKEE (reference sequence). V lost 3 bases to trimming and J lost 3 bases, with 10 bases between them. The CDR3 spans 13 residues. The CDR3 DNA follows: TGTGCCAGCAGCTGGGACACAATCTACGAGCAGTACTTC. Encoded protein: CASSWDTIYEQYF.

The chain uses TRBV7-3 and TRBJ2-2, with 7 bases matching TRBD2. The trim removed 5 bases at V and 2 bases at J, leaving 8 bases unmatched. The length of the CDR3 is 16 residues. Germline assignment: CDR1 SGHTA and CDR2 FQGTGA. DNA for the CDR3: TGTGCCAGCAGCCCGTCTCGCGGGGGAAACACCGGGGAGCTGTTTTTT. Protein product: CASSPSRGGNTGELFF.

There are many counts of this clonotype. The V gene is TRBV27, the J gene TRBJ2-7, with a tentative D call TRBD2 (6 bases). The CDR3 totals 13 residues. Germline V lookup: CDR1 MNHEY, CDR2 SMNVEV (reference sequence). Trimming took 9 bases from V and 3 from J, leaving 15 bases between them. The CDR3 here is CASRLSGVYEQYF. Written as DNA, the CDR3 is TGTGCCAGTAGACTCTCGGGAGTCTACGAGCAGTACTTC.

This chain uses TRBV27 with TRBJ1-2; perhaps TRBD1 as D (5 bases). Germline assignment: CDR1 MNHEY and CDR2 SMNVEV (reference sequence). The CDR3 covers 14 residues. V shed 3 bases and J shed 2 bases, with 10 bases lying between them. CDR3 protein: CASSLRGENYGYTF. DNA of the CDR3: TGTGCCAGCAGTTTGAGAGGGGAGAACTATGGCTACACCTTC.

V gene TRBV19 combines with J gene TRBJ2-7; perhaps TRBD1 as D (6 bases). The J call is doubtful: the DNA matches TRBJ2-5 better. Germline V gene lookup returns CDR1 LNHDA and CDR2 SQIVND (reference sequence). The CDR3 extends over 13 amino acids. The CDR3 region has the DNA TGTGCCAGTAGTATTACCAGGGGTGAGACCCAGTACTTC. Translating gives CASSITRGETQYF.

This clonotype was recorded a few times. The chain has TRBV20-1 and TRBJ2-7, with D possibly being TRBD2 (6 bases). This CDR3 is built from 16 residues. With 1 base removed from V and 4 bases from J, the gap between germline ends came to 20 bases. Germline V gene lookup returns CDR1 DFQATT and CDR2 SNEGSKA (reference sequence). The CDR3, as DNA: TGCAGTGCTAGAGGACTCCTCTCCGGGAGAGAATACGAGCAGTACTTC. Protein sequence: CSARGLLSGREYEQYF.

This clonotype has a count of ten or more. The chain joins TRBV7-2 to TRBJ2-3; 7 bases match TRBD1. The germline gives CDR1 SGHTA, CDR2 FQGNSA. The V and J ends lost 5 bases and 5 bases, in that order; junction bases with no gene match: 10. This CDR3 contains 15 residues. CDR3 nucleotides: TGTGCCAGCAGCCAAACTGCAGGGGGAATAGATACGCAGTATTTT. Translating it yields CASSQTAGGIDTQYF.